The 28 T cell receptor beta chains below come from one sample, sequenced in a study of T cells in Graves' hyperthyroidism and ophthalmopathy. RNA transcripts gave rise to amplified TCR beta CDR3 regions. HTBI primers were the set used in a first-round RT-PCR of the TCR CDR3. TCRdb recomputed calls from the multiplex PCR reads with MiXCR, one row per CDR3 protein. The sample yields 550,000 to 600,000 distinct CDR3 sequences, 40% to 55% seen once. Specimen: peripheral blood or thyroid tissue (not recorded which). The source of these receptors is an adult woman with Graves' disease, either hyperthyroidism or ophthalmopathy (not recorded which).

DNA for the CDR3: TGTGCCAGCAGTCCAATCCGACTGTTGAACACTGAAGCTTTCTTT. Its translation: CASSPIRLLNTEAFF. This chain uses TRBV28 with TRBJ1-1, with D hard to call. CDR3 length equals 15 residues. Germline V gene lookup returns CDR1 MDHEN and CDR2 SYDVKM. Trimming pared 5 bases from V and 0 bases from J, leaving 13 bases between.

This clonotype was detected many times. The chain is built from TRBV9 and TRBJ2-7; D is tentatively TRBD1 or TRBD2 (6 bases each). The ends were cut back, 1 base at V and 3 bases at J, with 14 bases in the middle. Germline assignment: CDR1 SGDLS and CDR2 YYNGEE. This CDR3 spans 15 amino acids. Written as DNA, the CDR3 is TGTGCCAGCAGCGTACTCCCGGGGGCGGTCTACGAGCAGTACTTC. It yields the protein CASSVLPGAVYEQYF.

This CDR3 is CACDRGYEQYF. CDR3 coding DNA: TGTGCCTGCGACAGGGGCTACGAGCAGTACTTC. J is TRBJ2-7 and V is TRBV30; 8 bases line up with TRBD1. V was pared by 6 bases and J by 3 bases, with 1 base of the junction left unmatched. The germline V gene encodes CDR1 GTSNPN and CDR2 SVGIG (reference sequence). The length of the CDR3 is 11 residues.

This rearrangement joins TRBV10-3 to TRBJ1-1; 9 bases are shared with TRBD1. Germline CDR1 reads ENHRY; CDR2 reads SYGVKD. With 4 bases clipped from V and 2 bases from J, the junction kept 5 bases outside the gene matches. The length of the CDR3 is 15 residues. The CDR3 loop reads CAISGSGQGNTEAFF. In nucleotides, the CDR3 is TGTGCCATCAGTGGATCGGGACAGGGAAACACTGAAGCTTTCTTT.

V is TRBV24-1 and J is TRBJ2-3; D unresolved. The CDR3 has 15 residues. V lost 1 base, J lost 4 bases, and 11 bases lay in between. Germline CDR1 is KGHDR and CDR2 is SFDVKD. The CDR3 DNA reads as TGTGCCACCAGTGATTTCGCCGGGTGGGCAGATACGCAGTATTTT. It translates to CATSDFAGWADTQYF.

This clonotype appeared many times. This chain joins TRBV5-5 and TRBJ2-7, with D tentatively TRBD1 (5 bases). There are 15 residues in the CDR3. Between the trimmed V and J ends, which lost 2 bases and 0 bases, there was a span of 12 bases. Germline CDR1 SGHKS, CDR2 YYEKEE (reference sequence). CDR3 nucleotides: TGTGCCAGCAGCTTAGTGGGGCTAAGCTCCTACGAGCAGTACTTC. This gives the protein CASSLVGLSSYEQYF.

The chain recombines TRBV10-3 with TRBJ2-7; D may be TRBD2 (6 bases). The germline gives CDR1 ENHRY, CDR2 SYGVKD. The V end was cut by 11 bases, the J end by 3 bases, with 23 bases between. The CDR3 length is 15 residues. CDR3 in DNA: TGTGCCGCCCTCGACCGGGAGAAGAATATCTACGAGCAGTACTTC. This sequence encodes CAALDREKNIYEQYF.

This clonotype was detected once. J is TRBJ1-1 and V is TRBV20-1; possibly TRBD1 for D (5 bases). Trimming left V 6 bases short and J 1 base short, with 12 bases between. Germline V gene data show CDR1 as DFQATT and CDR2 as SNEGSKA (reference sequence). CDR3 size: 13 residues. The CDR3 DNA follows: TGCAGTGCCAAAGGGGCCGCGAACACTGAAGCTTTCTTT. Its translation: CSAKGAANTEAFF.

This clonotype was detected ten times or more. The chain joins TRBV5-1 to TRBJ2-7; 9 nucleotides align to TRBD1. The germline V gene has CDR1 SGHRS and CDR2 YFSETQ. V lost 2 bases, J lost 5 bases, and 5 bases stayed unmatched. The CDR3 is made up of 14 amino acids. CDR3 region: CASSFDRGNDEQYF. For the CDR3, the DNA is TGCGCCAGCAGCTTCGACAGGGGGAATGACGAGCAGTACTTC. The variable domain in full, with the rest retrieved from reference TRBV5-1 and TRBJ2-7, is KAGVTQTPRYLIKTRGQQVTLSCSPISGHRSVSWYQQTPGQGLQFLFEYFSETQRNKGNFPGRFSGRQFSNSRSEMNVSTLELGDSALYLCASSFDRGNDEQYFGPGTRLTVT.

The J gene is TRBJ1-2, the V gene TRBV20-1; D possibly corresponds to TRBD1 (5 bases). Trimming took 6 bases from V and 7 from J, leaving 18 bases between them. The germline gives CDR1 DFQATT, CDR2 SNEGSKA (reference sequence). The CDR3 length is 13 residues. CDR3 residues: CSANLARGGGYTF. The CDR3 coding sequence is TGCAGTGCCAACCTCGCGAGGGGAGGTGGCTACACCTTC.

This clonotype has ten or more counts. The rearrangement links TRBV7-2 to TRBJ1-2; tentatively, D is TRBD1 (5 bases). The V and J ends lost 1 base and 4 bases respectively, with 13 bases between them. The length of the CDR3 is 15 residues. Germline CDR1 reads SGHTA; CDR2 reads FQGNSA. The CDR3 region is CASSLDVGTLYGYTF. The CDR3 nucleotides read TGTGCCAGCAGCTTAGATGTGGGGACCCTCTATGGCTACACCTTC.

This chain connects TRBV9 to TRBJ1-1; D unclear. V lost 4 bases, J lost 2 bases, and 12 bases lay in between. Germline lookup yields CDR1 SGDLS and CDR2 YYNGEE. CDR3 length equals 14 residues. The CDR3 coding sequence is TGTGCCAGCAGCCAAGAACAAGTTAACACTGAAGCTTTCTTT. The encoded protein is CASSQEQVNTEAFF.

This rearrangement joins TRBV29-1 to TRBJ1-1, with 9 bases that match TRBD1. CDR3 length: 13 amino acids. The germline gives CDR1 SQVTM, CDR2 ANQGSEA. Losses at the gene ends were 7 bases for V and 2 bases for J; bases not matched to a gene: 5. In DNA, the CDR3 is TGCAGCGGTGGACAGGGGCCAAACACTGAAGCTTTCTTT. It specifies CSGGQGPNTEAFF. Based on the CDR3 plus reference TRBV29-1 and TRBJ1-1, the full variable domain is SAVISQKPSRDICQRGTSLTIQCQVDSQVTMMFWYRQQPGQSLTLIATANQGSEATYESGFVIDKFPISRPNLTFSTLTVSNMSPEDSSIYLCSGGQGPNTEAFFGQGTRLTVV.

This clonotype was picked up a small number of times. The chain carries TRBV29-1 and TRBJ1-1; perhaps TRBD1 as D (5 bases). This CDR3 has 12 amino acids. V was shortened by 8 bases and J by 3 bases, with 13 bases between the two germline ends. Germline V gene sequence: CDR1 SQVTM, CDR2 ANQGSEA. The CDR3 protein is CSRGRADTEAFF. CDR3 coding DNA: TGCAGCAGGGGTAGGGCTGACACTGAAGCTTTCTTT.

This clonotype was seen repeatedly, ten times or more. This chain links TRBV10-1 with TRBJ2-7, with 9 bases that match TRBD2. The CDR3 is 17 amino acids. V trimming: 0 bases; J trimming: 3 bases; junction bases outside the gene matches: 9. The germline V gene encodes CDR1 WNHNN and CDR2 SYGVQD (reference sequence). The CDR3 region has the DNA TGCGCCAGCAGTGAGTCTCGGGCTAGCGGGAAGGGCTACGAGCAGTACTTC. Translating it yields CASSESRASGKGYEQYF.

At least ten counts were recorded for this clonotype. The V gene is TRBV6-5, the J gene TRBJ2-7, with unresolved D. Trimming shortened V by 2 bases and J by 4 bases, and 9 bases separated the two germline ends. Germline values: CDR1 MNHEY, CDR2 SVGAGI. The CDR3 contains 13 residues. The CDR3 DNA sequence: TGTGCCAGCAGTTACGTAGTCACTTACGAGCAGTACTTC. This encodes CASSYVVTYEQYF.

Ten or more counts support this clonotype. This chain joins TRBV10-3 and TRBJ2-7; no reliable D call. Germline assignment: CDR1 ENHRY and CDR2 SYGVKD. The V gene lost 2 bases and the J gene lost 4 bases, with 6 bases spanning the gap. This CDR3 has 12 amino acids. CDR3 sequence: CAISEGAYEQYF. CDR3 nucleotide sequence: TGTGCCATCAGTGAGGGCGCTTACGAGCAGTACTTC.

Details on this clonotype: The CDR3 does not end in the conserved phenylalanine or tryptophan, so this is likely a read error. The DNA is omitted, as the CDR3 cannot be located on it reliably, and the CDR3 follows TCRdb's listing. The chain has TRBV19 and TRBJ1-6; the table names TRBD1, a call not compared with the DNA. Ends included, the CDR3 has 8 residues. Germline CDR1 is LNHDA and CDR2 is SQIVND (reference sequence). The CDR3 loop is CASSPAGT.

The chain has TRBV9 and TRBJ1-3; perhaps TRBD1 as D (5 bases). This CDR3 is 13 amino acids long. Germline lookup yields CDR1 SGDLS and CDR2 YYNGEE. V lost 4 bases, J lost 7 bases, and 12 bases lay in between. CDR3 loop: CASSLDTVNTIYF. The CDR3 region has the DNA TGTGCCAGCAGCTTGGACACTGTGAACACCATATATTTT.

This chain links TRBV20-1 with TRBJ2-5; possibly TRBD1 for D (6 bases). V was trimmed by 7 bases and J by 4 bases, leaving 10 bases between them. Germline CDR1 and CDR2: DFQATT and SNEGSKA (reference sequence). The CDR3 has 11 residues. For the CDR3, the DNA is TGCAGTGGGGGCAGGGGAGAGACCCAGTACTTC. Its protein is CSGGRGETQYF.

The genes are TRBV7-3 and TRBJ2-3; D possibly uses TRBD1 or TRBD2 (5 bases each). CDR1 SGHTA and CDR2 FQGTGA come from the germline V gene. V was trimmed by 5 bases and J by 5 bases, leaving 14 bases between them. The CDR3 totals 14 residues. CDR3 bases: TGTGCCAGCAGCCTGGGGACGGCGGGAGATACGCAGTATTTT. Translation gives CASSLGTAGDTQYF.

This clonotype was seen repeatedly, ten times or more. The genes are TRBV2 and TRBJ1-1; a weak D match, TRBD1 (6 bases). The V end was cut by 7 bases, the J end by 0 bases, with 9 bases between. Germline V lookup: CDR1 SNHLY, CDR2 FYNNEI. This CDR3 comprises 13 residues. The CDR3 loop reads CASKGDMNTEAFF. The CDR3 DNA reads TGTGCCAGCAAGGGGGACATGAACACTGAAGCTTTCTTT.

CDR3 protein: CASSPLDSTNYGYTF. Written as DNA, the CDR3 is TGTGCCAGCAGTCCACTCGACAGTACTAACTATGGCTACACCTTC. The chain employs TRBV11-1 and TRBJ1-2; the D gene is possibly TRBD1 (5 bases). Trimming removed 6 bases at V and 0 bases at J, with 14 bases between. Germline CDR1 is SGHAT and CDR2 is FQDESV (reference sequence). The CDR3 extends over 15 amino acids.

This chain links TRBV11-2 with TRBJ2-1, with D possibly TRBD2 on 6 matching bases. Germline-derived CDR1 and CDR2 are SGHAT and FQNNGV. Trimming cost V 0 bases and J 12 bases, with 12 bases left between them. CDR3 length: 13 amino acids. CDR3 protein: CASSLDAGSGQFF. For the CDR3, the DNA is TGTGCCAGCAGCTTAGATGCGGGAAGTGGGCAGTTCTTC.

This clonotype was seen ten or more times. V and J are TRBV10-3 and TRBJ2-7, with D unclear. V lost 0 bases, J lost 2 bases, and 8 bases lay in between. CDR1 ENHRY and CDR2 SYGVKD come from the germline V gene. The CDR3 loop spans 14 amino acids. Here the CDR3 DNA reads TGTGCCATCAGTGAGTCCCTCACTACCTACGAGCAGTACTTC. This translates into CAISESLTTYEQYF.

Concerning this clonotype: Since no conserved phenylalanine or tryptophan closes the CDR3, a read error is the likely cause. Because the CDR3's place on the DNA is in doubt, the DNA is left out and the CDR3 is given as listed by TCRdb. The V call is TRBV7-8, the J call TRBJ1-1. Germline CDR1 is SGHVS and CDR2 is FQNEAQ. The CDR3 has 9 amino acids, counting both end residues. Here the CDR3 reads CASSLGIGR.

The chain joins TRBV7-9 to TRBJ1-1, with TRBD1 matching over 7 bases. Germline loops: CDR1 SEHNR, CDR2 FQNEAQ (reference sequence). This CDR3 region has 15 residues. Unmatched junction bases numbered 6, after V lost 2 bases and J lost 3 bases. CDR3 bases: TGTGCCAGCAGCTTAAGAGGGGGCGGGCACACTGAAGCTTTCTTT. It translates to CASSLRGGGHTEAFF.

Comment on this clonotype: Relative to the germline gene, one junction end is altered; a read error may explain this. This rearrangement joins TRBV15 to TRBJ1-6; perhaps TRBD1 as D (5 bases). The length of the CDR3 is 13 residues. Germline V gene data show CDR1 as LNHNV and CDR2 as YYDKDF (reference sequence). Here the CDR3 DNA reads TGTGCCACCAGCAGAGTCCGGGACTCACCCCTCCACTTC. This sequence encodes CATSRVRDSPLHF.